This T cell receptor (beta chain) was sequenced for a study of cytomegalovirus exposure and HLA in healthy donors. Overall study results and limits: Testing in vitro showed a few CMV-associated chains specific for CMV antigens.

Assay used: immunoSEQ multiplex PCR; TCRdb lists only in-frame clones, some missing. The sample lists 120,000 or so clones; 88% were seen once. Trimming removed 2 bases at V and 4 bases at J, with 10 bases between. Germline V gene lookup returns CDR1 SGHRS and CDR2 YFSETQ. The CDR3 runs to 14 residues. This clone showed up just once. Its antigen is as yet unknown. Separation from the approximately 690-subject first cohort characterized the approximately 120-subject validation cohort, to which the donors belonged. The chain joins TRBV5-1 to TRBJ2-1; no clear D gene. Sequenced: PBMCs. The TCR was taken from a young man in good health and CMV-seronegative. CDR3 sequence: CASSFPGGYNEQFF. CDR3 sequence (DNA): TGCGCCAGCAGCTTCCCAGGTGGATACAATGAGCAGTTCTTC.